A selection of T cell receptor beta chains follows, all from one sample in a study of blood T cell repertoires in COVID-19. Sequencing used immunoSEQ multiplex PCR; TCRdb keeps in-frame clones, though not all of them. The table has approximately 31,000 clones, 65% to 90% seen once. Sequenced material: peripheral blood. The receptor source for this set is a woman older than 75 with active or convalescent COVID-19. CDR3s include the opening cysteine and the closing phenylalanine or tryptophan.

V gene	J gene	CDR3 protein
TRBV19	TRBJ1-1	CASSTDRQLNTEAFF
TRBV5-1	TRBJ1-1	CASSLGLNTEAFF
TRBV10-3	TRBJ2-7	CAISQTRDRGAYEQYF
TRBV7-3	TRBJ2-5	CASSRTGSWETQYF
TRBV6-6	TRBJ2-1	CASSWTSGYNEQFF
TRBV30	TRBJ2-3	CAWTPGLAADTQYF
TRBV6-2/TRBV6-3	TRBJ2-7	CASSYSGGSESYEQYF
TRBV5-4	TRBJ2-5	CASSWAQETQYF
TRBV2	TRBJ2-4	CASSERLAINIQYF
TRBV15	TRBJ2-7	CATSSTIGGSNYEQYF
TRBV12-2	TRBJ2-7	CASPQRESPSRHEQYF
TRBV28	TRBJ2-6	CATGDRERSGANVLTF
TRBV3-1/TRBV3-2	TRBJ2-3	CASSQEYPGGFPDTQYF
TRBV18	TRBJ2-5	CASSPKYGETQYF
TRBV9	TRBJ2-2	CASSVVEGGGELFF
TRBV5-1	TRBJ2-7	CASSLGYQTGSYEQYF
TRBV11-2	TRBJ2-5	CASSLSVGQGVVETQYF
TRBV7-2	TRBJ1-5	CASQGQGNQPQHF
TRBV5-5	TRBJ2-7	CASSRWDSGYEQYF
TRBV3-1/TRBV3-2	TRBJ1-1	CASSQSGQGAEAFF
TRBV5-4	TRBJ2-5	CASSPAGVRETQYF
TRBV14	TRBJ1-1	CASSPGLTVVTEAFF
TRBV18	TRBJ2-5	CASSPRRGETQYF
TRBV27	TRBJ2-1	CASSLGTGYNEQFF
TRBV15	TRBJ2-7	CATSRDSPTEGRASYEQYF
TRBV29-1	TRBJ1-1	CSVATGGNTEAFF
TRBV2	TRBJ1-2	CASSARTGEFYGYTF
TRBV5-5	TRBJ2-7	CASSSDNSGARYEQYF
TRBV5-1	TRBJ2-1	CASSFIAGGYNEQFF
TRBV3-1/TRBV3-2	TRBJ1-1	CASSLRTGERGAFF
TRBV5-1	TRBJ1-6	CASSTGGPYNSPLHF
TRBV4-2	TRBJ1-4	CASSQDRGGDEKLFF
TRBV2	TRBJ2-7	CASSLDRHTYEQYF
TRBV30	TRBJ2-5	CAWSDGGTDHETQYF
TRBV29-1	TRBJ1-1	CSGIRGQNTEAFF
TRBV19	TRBJ1-1	CASSGQGYSAEAFF